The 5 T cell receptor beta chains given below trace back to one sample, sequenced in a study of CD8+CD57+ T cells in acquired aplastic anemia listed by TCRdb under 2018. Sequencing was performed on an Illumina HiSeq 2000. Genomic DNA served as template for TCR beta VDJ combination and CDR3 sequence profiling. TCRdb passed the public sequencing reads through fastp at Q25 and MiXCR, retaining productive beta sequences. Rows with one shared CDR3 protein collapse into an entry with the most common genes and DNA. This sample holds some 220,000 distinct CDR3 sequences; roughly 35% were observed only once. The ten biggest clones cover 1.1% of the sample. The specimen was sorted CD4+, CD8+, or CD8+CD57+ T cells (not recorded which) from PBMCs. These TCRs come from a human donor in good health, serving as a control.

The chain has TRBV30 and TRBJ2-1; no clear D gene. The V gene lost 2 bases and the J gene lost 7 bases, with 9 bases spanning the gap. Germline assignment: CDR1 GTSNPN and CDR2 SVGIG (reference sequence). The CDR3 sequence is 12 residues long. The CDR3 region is CAWSMGKNEQFF. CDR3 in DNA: TGTGCCTGGAGTATGGGAAAAAATGAGCAGTTCTTC. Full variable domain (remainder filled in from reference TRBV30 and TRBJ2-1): SQTIHQWPATLVQPVGSPLSLECTVEGTSNPNLYWYRQAAGRGLQLLFYSVGIGQISSEVPQNLSASRPQDRQFILSSKKLLLSDSGFYLCAWSMGKNEQFFGPGTRLTVL.

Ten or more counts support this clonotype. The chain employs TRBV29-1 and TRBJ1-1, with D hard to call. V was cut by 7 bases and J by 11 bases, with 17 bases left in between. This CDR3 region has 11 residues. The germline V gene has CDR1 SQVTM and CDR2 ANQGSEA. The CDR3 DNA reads TGCAGCGCCGTTATCGTTGAGAGGGCTTTCTTT. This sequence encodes CSAVIVERAFF.

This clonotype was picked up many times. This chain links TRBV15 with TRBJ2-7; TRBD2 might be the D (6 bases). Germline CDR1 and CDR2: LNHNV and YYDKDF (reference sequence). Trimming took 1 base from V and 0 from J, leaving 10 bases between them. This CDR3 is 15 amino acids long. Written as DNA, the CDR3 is TGTGCCACCAGCAGAGGGAGGGTGAGCTCCTACGAGCAGTACTTC. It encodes CATSRGRVSSYEQYF. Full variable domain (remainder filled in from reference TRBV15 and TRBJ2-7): DAMVIQNPRYQVTQFGKPVTLSCSQTLNHNVMYWYQQKSSQAPKLLFHYYDKDFNNEADTPDNFQSRRPNTSFCFLDIRSPGLGDTAMYLCATSRGRVSSYEQYFGPGTRLTVT.

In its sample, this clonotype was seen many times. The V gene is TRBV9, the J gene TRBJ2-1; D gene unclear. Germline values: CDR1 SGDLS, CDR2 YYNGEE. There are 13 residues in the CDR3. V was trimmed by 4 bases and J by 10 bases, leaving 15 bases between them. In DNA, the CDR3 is TGTGCCAGCAGCCCGTTCACGAAGGACGAGCAGTTCTTC. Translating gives CASSPFTKDEQFF.

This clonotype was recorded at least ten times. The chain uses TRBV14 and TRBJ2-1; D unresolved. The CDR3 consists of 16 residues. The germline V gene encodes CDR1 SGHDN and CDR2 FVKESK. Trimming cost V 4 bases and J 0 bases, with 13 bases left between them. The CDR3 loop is CASSRVGFSSYNEQFF. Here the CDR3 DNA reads TGTGCCAGCAGCCGGGTAGGCTTCAGCTCCTACAATGAGCAGTTCTTC.